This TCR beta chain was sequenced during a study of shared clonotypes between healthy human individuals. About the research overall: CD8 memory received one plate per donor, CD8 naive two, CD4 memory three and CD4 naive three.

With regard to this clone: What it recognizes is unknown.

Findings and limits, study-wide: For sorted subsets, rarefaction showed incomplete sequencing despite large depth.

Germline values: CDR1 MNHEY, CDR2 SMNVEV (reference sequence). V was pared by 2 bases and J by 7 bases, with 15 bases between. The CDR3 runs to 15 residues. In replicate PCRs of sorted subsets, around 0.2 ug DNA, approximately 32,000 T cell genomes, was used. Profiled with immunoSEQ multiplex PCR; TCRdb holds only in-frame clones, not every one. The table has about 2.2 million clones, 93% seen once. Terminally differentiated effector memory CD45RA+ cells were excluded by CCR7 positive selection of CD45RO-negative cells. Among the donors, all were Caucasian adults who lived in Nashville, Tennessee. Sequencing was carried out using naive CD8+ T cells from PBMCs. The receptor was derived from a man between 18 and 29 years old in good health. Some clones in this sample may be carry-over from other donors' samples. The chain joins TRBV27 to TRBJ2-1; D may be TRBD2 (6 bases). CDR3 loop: CASSLVYGSGNEQFF. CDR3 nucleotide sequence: TGTGCCAGCAGTTTAGTCTACGGGAGTGGGAATGAGCAGTTCTTC.